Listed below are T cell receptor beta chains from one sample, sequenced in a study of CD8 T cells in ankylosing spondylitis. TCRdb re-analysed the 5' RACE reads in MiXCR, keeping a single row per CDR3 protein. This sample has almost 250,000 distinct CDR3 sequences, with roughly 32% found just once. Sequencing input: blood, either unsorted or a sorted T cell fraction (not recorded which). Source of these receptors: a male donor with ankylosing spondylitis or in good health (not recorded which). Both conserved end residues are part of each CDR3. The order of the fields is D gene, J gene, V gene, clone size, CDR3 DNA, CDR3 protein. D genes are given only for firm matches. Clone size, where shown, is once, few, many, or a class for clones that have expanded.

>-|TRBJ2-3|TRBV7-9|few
TGTGCCAGCAGCTTCTTGGACAACTCAGATACGCAGTATTTT
CASSFLDNSDTQYF
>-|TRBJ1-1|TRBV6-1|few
TGTGCCAGCAACCAGGTGAGAGGGAACACTGAAGCTTTCTTT
CASNQVRGNTEAFF
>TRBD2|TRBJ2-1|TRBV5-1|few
TGCGCCAGCAGCTTGGATCTAGCGGGGAAGAATGAGCAGTTCTTC
CASSLDLAGKNEQFF
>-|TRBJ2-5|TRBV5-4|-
TGTGCCAGCAGCGGGGGGTTTCGGGAGACCCAGTACTTC
CASSGGFRETQYF
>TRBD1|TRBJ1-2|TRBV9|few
TGTGCCAGCAGCGTAGATGGGACAGGGTATGGCTACACCTTC
CASSVDGTGYGYTF
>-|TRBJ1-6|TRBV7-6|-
TGTGCCCCCGCCACCGGTGGCTCCTCACCCCTCCACTTT
CAPATGGSSPLHF
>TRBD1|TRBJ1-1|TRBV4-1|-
TGCGCCAGCAGCCAAAAGGGGGCCGTCTGGGGAGATGGCACTGAAGCTTTCTTT
CASSQKGAVWGDGTEAFF
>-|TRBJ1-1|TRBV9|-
TGTGCCAGCAGCCCCGGGATAATGGGCACTGAAGCTTTCTTT
CASSPGIMGTEAFF
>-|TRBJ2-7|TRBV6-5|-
TGTGCCAGCAGTTTGGGCGCCAGGAGCTACGAGCAGTACTTC
CASSLGARSYEQYF
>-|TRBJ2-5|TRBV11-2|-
TGTGCCAGCAGCTTATCCCTTTTGGGGGCCGCTGAGACCCAGTACTTC
CASSLSLLGAAETQYF
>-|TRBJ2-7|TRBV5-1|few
TGCGCCAGCAGCTTGGACAGAAACTACGAGCAGTACTTC
CASSLDRNYEQYF
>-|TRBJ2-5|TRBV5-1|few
TGCGCCAGCAGCCCGTGGGGTCAGGACCAAGAGACCCAGTACTTC
CASSPWGQDQETQYF
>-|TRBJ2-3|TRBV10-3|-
TGTGCCATCAGTGCAGGGTGGGGGACAGATACGCAGTATTTT
CAISAGWGTDTQYF
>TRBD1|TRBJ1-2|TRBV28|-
TGTGCCAGCAGTTCCCCTTGGGGACAGGGGAACTATGGCTACACCTTC
CASSSPWGQGNYGYTF
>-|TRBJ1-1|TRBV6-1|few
TGTGCCAGCAGCCTTAAGCAATCCAGAAGCGCTTTCTTT
CASSLKQSRSAFF
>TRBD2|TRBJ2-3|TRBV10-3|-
TGTGCCATCAGTGAGTCGTGGGGGCTAGCGGGGAAAAGCACAGATACGCAGTATTTT
CAISESWGLAGKSTDTQYF
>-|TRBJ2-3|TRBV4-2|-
TGTGCCAGCAGCCAAGGGGAAGGACAGACCACAGATACGCAGTATTTT
CASSQGEGQTTDTQYF
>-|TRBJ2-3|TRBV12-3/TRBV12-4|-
TGTGCCAGCAGTTCCGACAGAAAAGGAGATACGCAGTATTTT
CASSSDRKGDTQYF
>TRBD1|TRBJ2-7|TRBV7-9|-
TGTGCCAGCAGGTCGCAACAGGGGAAGGAGCAGTACTTC
CASRSQQGKEQYF
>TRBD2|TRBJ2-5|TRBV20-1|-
TGCAGTGCCGGGAAGGGACTAGTGGGGGAGACCCAGTACTTC
CSAGKGLVGETQYF
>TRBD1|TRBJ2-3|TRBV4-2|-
TGTGCCAGCAGCCCCCAGGACAGGGGAAGCACAGATACGCAGTATTTT
CASSPQDRGSTDTQYF
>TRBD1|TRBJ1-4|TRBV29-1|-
TGCAGCGTGACAGGGGGCGCCGATGAAAAACTGTTTTTT
CSVTGGADEKLFF
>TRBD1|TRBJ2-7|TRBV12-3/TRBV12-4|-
TGTGCCAGCAGTCAGGGACAGGCGAATCACGAGCAGTACTTC
CASSQGQANHEQYF
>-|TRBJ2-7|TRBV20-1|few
TGCAGTGCTAGACGGCCAGGGGAGCAGTACTTC
CSARRPGEQYF
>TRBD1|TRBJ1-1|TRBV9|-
TGTGCCAGCAGCGGCCGGGACAGGGGATGGCAAACTGAAGCTTTCTTT
CASSGRDRGWQTEAFF
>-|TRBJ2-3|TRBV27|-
TGTGCCAGCGGGTCCAGGGGGGCTAGCACAGATACGCAGTATTTT
CASGSRGASTDTQYF
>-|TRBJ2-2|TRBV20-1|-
TGCAGTGCTCCCTTTGGATCGGCTAGCGCTCACACCGGGGAGCTGTTTTTT
CSAPFGSASAHTGELFF
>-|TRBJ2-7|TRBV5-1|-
TGCGCCAGCCGCCGCCAGGGTACGGGTTACGAGCAGTACTTC
CASRRQGTGYEQYF
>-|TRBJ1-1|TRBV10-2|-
TGCGCCAGCAGTGAGTCTTTAGGGTGGGATGACACTGAAGCTTTCTTT
CASSESLGWDDTEAFF
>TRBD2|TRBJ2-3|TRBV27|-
TGTGCCGCATCGGAGCGGGGGGGCACAGATACGCAGTATTTT
CAASERGGTDTQYF
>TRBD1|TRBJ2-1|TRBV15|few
TGTGCCACCAGCAGAGATAAGGACAGGGGGTACTACAATGAGCAGTTCTTC
CATSRDKDRGYYNEQFF
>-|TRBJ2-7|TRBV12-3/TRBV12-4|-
TGTGCCAGCAGCCCCACCTTTGGAGGGGGCCACGAGCAGTACTTC
CASSPTFGGGHEQYF
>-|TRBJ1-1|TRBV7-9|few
TGTGCCAGCAGCACCCGGACCGAAAGTTCTGAAGCTTTCTTT
CASSTRTESSEAFF